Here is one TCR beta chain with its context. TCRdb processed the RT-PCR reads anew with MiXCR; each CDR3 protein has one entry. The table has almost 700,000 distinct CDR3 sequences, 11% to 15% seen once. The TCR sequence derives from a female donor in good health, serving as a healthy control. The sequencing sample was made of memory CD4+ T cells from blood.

CDR3 nucleotide sequence: TGTGCCATCAGCTCCGTAGGGGAGCAGTACTTC. Residues: CAISSVGEQYF. V usage is TRBV10-3 and J usage is TRBJ2-7; D remains ambiguous. Germline values: CDR1 ENHRY, CDR2 SYGVKD. The CDR3 is 11 amino acids. The V end lost 6 bases, the J end lost 7 bases, and 10 bases lay between the germline ends.